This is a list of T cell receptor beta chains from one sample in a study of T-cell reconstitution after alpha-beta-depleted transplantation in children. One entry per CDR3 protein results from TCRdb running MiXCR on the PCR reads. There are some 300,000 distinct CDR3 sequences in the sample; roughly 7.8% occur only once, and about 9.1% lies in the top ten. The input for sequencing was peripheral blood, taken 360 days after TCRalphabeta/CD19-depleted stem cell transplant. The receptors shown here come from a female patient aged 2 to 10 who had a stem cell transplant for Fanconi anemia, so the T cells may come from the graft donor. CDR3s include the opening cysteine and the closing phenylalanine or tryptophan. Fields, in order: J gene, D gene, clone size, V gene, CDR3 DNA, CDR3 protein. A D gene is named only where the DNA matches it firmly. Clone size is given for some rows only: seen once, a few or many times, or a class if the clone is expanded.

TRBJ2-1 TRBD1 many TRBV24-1 TGTGCCACCAGTGGACAGGGGGCCTCCTACAATGAGCAGTTCTTC CATSGQGASYNEQFF
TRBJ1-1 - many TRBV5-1 TGCGCCAGCGAGCTTGAGGGGCCTGGCGATGAAGCTTTCTTT CASELEGPGDEAFF
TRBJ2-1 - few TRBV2 TGTGCCAGCAGTGAATTGGGATGGGGAACCTACAATGAGCAGTTCTTC CASSELGWGTYNEQFF
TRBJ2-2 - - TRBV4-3 TGCGCCAGCACACCAGGGGCGATATACACCGGGGAGCTGTTTTTT CASTPGAIYTGELFF
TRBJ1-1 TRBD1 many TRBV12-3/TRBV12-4 TGTGCCAGCAGTTCCCGCGGGACAGGGGAAACTGAAGCTTTCTTT CASSSRGTGETEAFF
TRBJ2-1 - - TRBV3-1 TGTGCCACCTGCCAAGATAGTGGCAGGTTCGGCCCGCGCGAGCAGTTCTTC CATCQDSGRFGPREQFF
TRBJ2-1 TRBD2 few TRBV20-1 TGCAGTGCCACTCCCCGGACTAGCTACAATGAGCAGTTCTTC CSATPRTSYNEQFF
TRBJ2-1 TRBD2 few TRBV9 TGTGCCAGCAGCGGTGGGCTAGCGGGGTACAATGAGCAGTTCTTC CASSGGLAGYNEQFF
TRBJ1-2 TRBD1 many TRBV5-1 TGCGCCAGCAGCCCGACTTCCGACAGGGATGGCTACACCTTC CASSPTSDRDGYTF
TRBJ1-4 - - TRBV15 TGTGCCACGTCAAGGGCAACTAATGAAAAACTGTTTTTT CATSRATNEKLFF
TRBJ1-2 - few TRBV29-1 TGCAGCGTTCTTAAGTCGGGATTAGGTCAAACTAACTATGGCTACACCTTC CSVLKSGLGQTNYGYTF
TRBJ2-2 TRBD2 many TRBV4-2 TGTGCCAGCAGCCGAGCGGGGGTCGGGGACGGGGAGCTGTTTTTT CASSRAGVGDGELFF
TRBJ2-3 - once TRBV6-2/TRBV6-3 TGTGCCAGCACCGGCGAGGGCGGGGAGGCGGACACAGATACGCAGTATTTT CASTGEGGEADTDTQYF
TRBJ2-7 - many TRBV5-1 TGCGCCAGCAGCTTGGCCATCCTTGGCTACGAGCAGTACTTC CASSLAILGYEQYF
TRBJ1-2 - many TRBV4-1 TGCGCCAGCAGCCCAAACTCCCAGGGGTTATATGGCTACACCTTC CASSPNSQGLYGYTF
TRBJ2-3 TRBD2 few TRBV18 TGTGCCAGCTCAACCCCAGCGGGGAAAACAGATACGCAGTATTTT CASSTPAGKTDTQYF
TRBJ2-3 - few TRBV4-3 TGCGCCAGCAGCCAAGATAACCCCGGGGGCACAGATACGCAGTATTTT CASSQDNPGGTDTQYF
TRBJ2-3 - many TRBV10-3 TGTGCCATCAGTCCGTCTCGGACAGATACGCAGTATTTT CAISPSRTDTQYF
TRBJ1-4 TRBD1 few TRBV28 TGTGCCAGCAGTTCTCGACAGGGGCGCGGTAATGAAAAACTGTTTTTT CASSSRQGRGNEKLFF
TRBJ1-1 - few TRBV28 TGTGCCAGCAGAAGACGGACGGAAGCTTTCTTT CASRRRTEAFF
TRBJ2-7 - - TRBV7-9 TGTGCCAGCAGCTTAATGCCGACAGTCTCCTACGAGCAGTACTTC CASSLMPTVSYEQYF
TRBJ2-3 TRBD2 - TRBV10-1 TGCGCCAGCAGCCGCCTGGGGGGGACAGATACGCAGTATTTT CASSRLGGTDTQYF
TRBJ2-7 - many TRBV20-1 TGCAGTGCTTCACGACTAGCCTACGAGCAGTACTTC CSASRLAYEQYF
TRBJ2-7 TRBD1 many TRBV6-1 TGTGCCAGCAGTACACGGAGGGACAGGGGATTCTTACACGAGCAGTACTTC CASSTRRDRGFLHEQYF
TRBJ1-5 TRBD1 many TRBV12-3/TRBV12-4 TGTGCCAGCAGTTGGACAGGAATAGAACAGCCCCAGCATTTT CASSWTGIEQPQHF
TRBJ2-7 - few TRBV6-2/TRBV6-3 TGTGCCAGCAGTTACTCTCAAACTAGTTCCCTGGACGAGCAGTACTTC CASSYSQTSSLDEQYF
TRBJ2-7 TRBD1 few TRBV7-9 TGTGCCAGCAGCTTACTGGGACAGGGGGCTCACGAGCAGTACTTC CASSLLGQGAHEQYF
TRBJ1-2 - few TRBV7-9 TGTGCCAGCAGCCCGTACGATACAGGGAGATATGGCTACACCTTC CASSPYDTGRYGYTF
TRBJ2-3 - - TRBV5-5 TGTGCCAGCAGCTTGTGGAGCACAGATACGCAGTATTTT CASSLWSTDTQYF
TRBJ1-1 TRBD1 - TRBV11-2 TGTGCCAGCAGCCCTTACAGGGGGCAGAACACTGAAGCTTTCTTT CASSPYRGQNTEAFF
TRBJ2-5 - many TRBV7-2 TGTGCCAGCAGCTTATCTGGGGCCAAAGAGACCCAGTACTTC CASSLSGAKETQYF
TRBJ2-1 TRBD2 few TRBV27 TGTGCCAGCAGTTTTCTCCCACTAGCGGTAGCCTACAATGAGCAGTTCTTC CASSFLPLAVAYNEQFF
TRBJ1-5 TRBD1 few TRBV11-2 TGTGCCAGCAGCTTAGGTGACAGGGGAAGGGAGAGCAATCAGCCCCAGCATTTT CASSLGDRGRESNQPQHF
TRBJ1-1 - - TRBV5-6 TGTGCCAGCAGCCTGACCGGGACGGCGTCAGCTTTCTTT CASSLTGTASAFF
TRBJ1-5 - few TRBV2 TGTGCCAGCAGTGAATGGGCAGGTAGCAATCAGCCCCAGCATTTT CASSEWAGSNQPQHF
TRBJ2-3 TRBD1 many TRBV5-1 TGCGCCAGCAGCTTTACTGGACAGGGAGGTTCAGATACGCAGTATTTT CASSFTGQGGSDTQYF
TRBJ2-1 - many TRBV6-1 TGTGCCAGCAGTGAGTTTGAGAGAGGAGATGAGCAGTTCTTC CASSEFERGDEQFF
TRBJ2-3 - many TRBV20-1 TGCAGTGCTAGCGGAGAGAGGCCTTCCACAGATACGCAGTATTTT CSASGERPSTDTQYF
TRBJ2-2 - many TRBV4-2 TGTGCCAGCAGCCAAGATGTACGGGCTCTCCGAGGCACCGGGGAGCTGTTTTTT CASSQDVRALRGTGELFF
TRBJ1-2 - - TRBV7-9 TGTGCCAGCAGCTTGGATGGCTACACCTTC CASSLDGYTF
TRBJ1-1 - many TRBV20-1 TGCAGTGCTAGTTTTGGGACTGAAGCTTTCTTT CSASFGTEAFF
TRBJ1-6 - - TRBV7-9 TGTGCCAGCAGCTTAGGAGGGCATATCTCACCCCTCCACTTT CASSLGGHISPLHF
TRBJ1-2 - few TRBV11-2 TGTGCCAGCAGCTCCCTAAGGGGGGGACTTGATGGCTACACCTTC CASSSLRGGLDGYTF
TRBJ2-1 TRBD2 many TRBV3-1 TGTGCCAGCAGCCCTAGCGGGGGCCGCTCCTACAATGAGCAGTTCTTC CASSPSGGRSYNEQFF
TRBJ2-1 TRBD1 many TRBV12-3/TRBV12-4 TGTGCCAGCAGCTCAGACAGGGATAACCTCGAGCAGTTCTTC CASSSDRDNLEQFF
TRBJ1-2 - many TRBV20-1 TGCAGTGCTAGTGAGCTGGCTAACTATGGCTACACCTTC CSASELANYGYTF
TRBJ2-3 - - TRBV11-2 TGTGCCAGCAGCTTAGGAGCGGGCCGCACAGATACGCAGTATTTT CASSLGAGRTDTQYF
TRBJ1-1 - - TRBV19 TGTGCCAGTACTGGGGAGTCTCGGTTGATGGTGGACACTGAAGCTTTCTTT CASTGESRLMVDTEAFF
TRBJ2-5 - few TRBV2 TGTGCCAGCTCCGGGACTGTGTCGGCCGAGACCCAGTACTTC CASSGTVSAETQYF
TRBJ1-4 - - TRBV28 TGTGCCATGGGCCCCGGGACCGTCTGGGAAAAACTGTTTTTT CAMGPGTVWEKLFF
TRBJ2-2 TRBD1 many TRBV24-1 TGTGCCACCAGTGATTTCAGGACAGGGTGGAACACCGGGGAGCTGTTTTTT CATSDFRTGWNTGELFF
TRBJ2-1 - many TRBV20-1 TGCAGTGCTAGAAGAGTTAGCTCCTACAATGAGCAGTTCTTC CSARRVSSYNEQFF
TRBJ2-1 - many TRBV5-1 TGCGCCAGCAGCTTGAGGGCTGCCTACAATGAGCAGTTCTTC CASSLRAAYNEQFF